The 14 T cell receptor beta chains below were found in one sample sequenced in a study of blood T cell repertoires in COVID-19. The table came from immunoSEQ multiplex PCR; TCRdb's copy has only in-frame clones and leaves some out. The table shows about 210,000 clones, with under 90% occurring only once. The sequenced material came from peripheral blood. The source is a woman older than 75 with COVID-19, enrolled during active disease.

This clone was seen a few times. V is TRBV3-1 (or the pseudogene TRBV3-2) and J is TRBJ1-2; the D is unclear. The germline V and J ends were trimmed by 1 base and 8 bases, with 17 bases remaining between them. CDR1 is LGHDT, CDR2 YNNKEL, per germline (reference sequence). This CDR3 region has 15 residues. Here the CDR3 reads CASSQAVGAIMGYTF. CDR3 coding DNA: TGTGCCAGCAGCCAAGCCGTCGGTGCAATTATGGGCTACACCTTC.

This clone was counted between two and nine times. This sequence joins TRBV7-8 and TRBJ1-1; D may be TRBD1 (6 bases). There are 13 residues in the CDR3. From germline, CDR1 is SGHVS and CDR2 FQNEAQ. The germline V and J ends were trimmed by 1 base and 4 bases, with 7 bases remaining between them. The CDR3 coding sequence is TGTGCCAGCAGCTTAGACAGGGCCACTGAAGCTTTCTTT. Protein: CASSLDRATEAFF.

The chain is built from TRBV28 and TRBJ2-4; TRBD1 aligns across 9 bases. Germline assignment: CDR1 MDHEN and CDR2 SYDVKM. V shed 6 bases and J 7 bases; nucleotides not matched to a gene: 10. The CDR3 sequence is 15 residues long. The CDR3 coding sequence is TGTGCCAGCAGCAGAGGAGGACAGGGGAGCAACATTCAGTACTTC. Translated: CASSRGGQGSNIQYF.

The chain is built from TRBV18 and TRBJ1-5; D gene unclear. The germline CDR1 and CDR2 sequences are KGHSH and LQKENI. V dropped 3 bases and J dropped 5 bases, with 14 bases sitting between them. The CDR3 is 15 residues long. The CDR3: CASSPAAVLDQPQHF. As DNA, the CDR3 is TGTGCCAGCTCACCGGCCGCGGTTCTCGATCAGCCCCAGCATTTT.

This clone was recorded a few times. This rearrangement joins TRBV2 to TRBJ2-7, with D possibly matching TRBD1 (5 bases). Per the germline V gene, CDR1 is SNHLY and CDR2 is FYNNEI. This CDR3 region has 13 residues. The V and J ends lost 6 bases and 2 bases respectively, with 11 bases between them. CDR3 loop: CASSGQGTYEQYF. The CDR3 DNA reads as TGTGCCAGCAGCGGCCAGGGTACCTACGAGCAGTACTTC.

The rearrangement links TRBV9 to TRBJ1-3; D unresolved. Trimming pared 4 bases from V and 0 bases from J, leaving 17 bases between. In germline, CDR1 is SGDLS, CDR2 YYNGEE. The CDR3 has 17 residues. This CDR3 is CASSTSQEFYSGNTIYF. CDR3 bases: TGTGCCAGCAGCACCTCTCAGGAATTTTACTCTGGAAACACCATATATTTT.

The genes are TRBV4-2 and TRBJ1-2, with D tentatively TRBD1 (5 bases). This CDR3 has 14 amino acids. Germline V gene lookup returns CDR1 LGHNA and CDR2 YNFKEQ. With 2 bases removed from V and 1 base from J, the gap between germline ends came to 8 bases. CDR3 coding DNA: TGTGCCAGCAGCCAACCACAGGATAACTATGGCTACACCTTC. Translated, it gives CASSQPQDNYGYTF.

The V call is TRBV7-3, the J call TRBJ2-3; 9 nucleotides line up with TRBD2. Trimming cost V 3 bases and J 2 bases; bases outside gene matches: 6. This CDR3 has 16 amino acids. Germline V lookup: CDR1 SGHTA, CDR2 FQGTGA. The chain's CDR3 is CASSFQAGGTTDTQYF. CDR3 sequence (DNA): TGTGCCAGCAGCTTCCAAGCGGGGGGTACCACAGATACGCAGTATTTT. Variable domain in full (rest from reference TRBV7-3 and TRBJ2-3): GAGVSQTPSNKVTEKGKYVELRCDPISGHTALYWYRQSLGQGPEFLIYFQGTGAADDSGLPNDRFFAVRPEGSVSTLKIQRTERGDSAVYLCASSFQAGGTTDTQYFGPGTRLTVL.

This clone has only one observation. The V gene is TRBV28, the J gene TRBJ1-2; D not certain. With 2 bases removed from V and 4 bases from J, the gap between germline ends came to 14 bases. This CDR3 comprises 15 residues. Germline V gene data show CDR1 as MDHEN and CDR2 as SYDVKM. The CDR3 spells CASSLRLTGGYGYTF. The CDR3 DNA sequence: TGTGCCAGCAGTTTACGGCTCACTGGAGGCTATGGCTACACCTTC.

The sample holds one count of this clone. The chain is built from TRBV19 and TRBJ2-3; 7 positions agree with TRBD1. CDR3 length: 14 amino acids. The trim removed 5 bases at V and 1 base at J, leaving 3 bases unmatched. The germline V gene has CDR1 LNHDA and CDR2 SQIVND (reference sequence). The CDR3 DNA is TGTGCCAGTAGTCCCACAGGGGGCACAGATACGCAGTATTTT. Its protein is CASSPTGGTDTQYF.

The CDR3: CASSIQGASSGNTIYF. In nucleotides, the CDR3 is TGCGCCAGCAGCATACAGGGGGCCAGCTCTGGAAACACCATATATTTT. The chain is built from TRBV5-1 and TRBJ1-3; TRBD1 aligns across 9 bases. V shed 4 bases, J shed 0 bases, and the junction held 5 bases outside the gene matches. The CDR3 has 16 residues. Looked up from germline, CDR1 is SGHRS and CDR2 is YFSETQ.

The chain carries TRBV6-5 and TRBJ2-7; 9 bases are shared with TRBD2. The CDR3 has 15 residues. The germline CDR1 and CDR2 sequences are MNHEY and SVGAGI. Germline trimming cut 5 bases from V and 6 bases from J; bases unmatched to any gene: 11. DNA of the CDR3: TGTGCCAGCAGTCGGGGCGGGGGGGAACGGAGCGAGCAGTACTTC. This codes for CASSRGGGERSEQYF.

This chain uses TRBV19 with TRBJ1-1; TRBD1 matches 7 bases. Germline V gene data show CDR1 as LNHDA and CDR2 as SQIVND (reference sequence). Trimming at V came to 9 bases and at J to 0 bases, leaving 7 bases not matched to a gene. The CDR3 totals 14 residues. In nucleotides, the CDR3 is TGTGCCAGGCACAGGGGTCTCTTGAACACTGAAGCTTTCTTT. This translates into CARHRGLLNTEAFF.

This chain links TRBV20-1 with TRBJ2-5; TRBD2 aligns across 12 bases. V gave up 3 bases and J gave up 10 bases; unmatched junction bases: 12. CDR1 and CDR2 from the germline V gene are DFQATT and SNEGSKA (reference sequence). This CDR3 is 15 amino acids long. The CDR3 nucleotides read TGCAGTGCTAGTCCCCTGGCCCCTAGCGGGGGGGGCCAGTACTTC. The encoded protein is CSASPLAPSGGGQYF.